Presented here are 19 T cell receptor beta chains from one specimen sequenced in a study of Graves' ophthalmopathy and Graves' hyperthyroidism. RNA transcripts were the template, and TCR beta CDR3 regions were amplified from them. First-round RT-PCR with HTBI primers preceded a second-round multiplex PCR. TCRdb re-called the multiplex PCR reads with MiXCR, one entry per CDR3 protein. The sample consists of around 170,000 distinct CDR3 sequences, roughly 37% of them appearing once. Sequencing used peripheral blood. The receptors were sampled from a woman aged 40 to 55 with Graves' ophthalmopathy.

The chain employs TRBV28 and TRBJ1-1; D is unclear. The CDR3 has 13 residues. Germline V gives CDR1 MDHEN, CDR2 SYDVKM. Trimming removed 5 bases from V and 0 bases from J, with 7 bases in between. CDR3 in DNA: TGTGCCAGCAGTCCGAATGTGAACACTGAAGCTTTCTTT. This codes for CASSPNVNTEAFF. Drawing the rest from reference TRBV28 and TRBJ1-1, the complete variable domain is DVKVTQSSRYLVKRTGEKVFLECVQDMDHENMFWYRQDPGLGLRLIYFSYDVKMKEKGDIPEGYSVSREKKERFSLILESASTNQTSMYLCASSPNVNTEAFFGQGTRLTVV.

The chain couples TRBV6-1 to TRBJ2-7; D might be TRBD2 (7 bases). V was clipped by 8 bases and J by 5 bases, with 16 bases between them. Germline values: CDR1 MNHNS, CDR2 SASEGT. The CDR3 covers 13 residues. In nucleotides, the CDR3 is TGTGCCAGCTCCCGGGGGGCCGTGGACGAGCAGTACTTC. This codes for CASSRGAVDEQYF.

This clonotype was recorded at least ten times. The chain has TRBV19 and TRBJ1-3, with D perhaps matching TRBD1 (6 bases). V was cut by 7 bases and J by 0 bases, with 16 bases left in between. CDR1 is LNHDA and CDR2 is SQIVND in the germline V gene (reference sequence). The CDR3 runs to 16 residues. The CDR3 is CASNNRDKLSGNTIYF. The CDR3 coding sequence is TGTGCCAGTAACAACCGGGACAAACTCTCTGGAAACACCATATATTTT.

This clonotype has ten or more counts. V gene TRBV20-1 combines with J gene TRBJ1-2; D is unresolved. The CDR3 length is 14 residues. V lost 3 bases to trimming and J lost 0 bases, with 11 bases between them. Germline loops: CDR1 DFQATT, CDR2 SNEGSKA (reference sequence). The CDR3 spells CSARQDPANYGYTF. CDR3 nucleotide sequence: TGCAGTGCTAGGCAGGACCCAGCTAACTATGGCTACACCTTC.

V usage is TRBV6-2 or TRBV6-3 and J usage is TRBJ2-5, with D unclear. CDR1 is MNHEY, CDR2 SVGEGT, per germline. The V end was cut by 2 bases, the J end by 0 bases, with 1 base between. This CDR3 contains 12 residues. The CDR3 protein is CASSYHQETQYF. CDR3 coding DNA: TGTGCCAGCAGTTACCACCAAGAGACCCAGTACTTC.

Ten or more counts support this clonotype. This chain links TRBV5-1 with TRBJ1-2, with 10 bases lining up with TRBD1. Germline V gene lookup returns CDR1 SGHRS and CDR2 YFSETQ. The V gene end was trimmed by 3 bases and the J gene end by 8 bases; junction bases not matched to a gene: 7. The CDR3 runs 14 residues. CDR3 DNA sequence: TGCGCCAGCAGCTCTACCGGGACAGGGGTCGGCTACACCTTC. Translated: CASSSTGTGVGYTF.

The chain is built from TRBV28 and TRBJ1-2; D is perhaps TRBD1 (6 bases). The germline gives CDR1 MDHEN, CDR2 SYDVKM. V was clipped by 4 bases and J by 4 bases, with 19 bases between them. This CDR3 comprises 16 residues. The CDR3: CASSSHRDMGLYGYTF. As DNA, the CDR3 is TGTGCCAGCAGTTCCCACCGGGACATGGGGCTCTATGGCTACACCTTC.

This chain links TRBV11-2 with TRBJ2-5; 9 bases line up with TRBD1. Germline CDR1 is SGHAT and CDR2 is FQNNGV. Germline trimming cut 8 bases from V and 5 bases from J; bases unmatched to any gene: 3. This CDR3 comprises 12 residues. The CDR3 nucleotides read TGTGCCAGCCAAACAGGGGGCGAGACCCAGTACTTC. Translated: CASQTGGETQYF.

This clonotype showed up many times. This chain uses TRBV12-5 with TRBJ1-5; TRBD1 matches 8 bases. The CDR3 consists of 20 residues. Germline CDR1 and CDR2: LGHNT and FRNRAP. Germline trimming cut 0 bases from V and 2 bases from J; bases unmatched to any gene: 15. The CDR3 region has the DNA TGTGCTAGTGGTTTGGTAGGGTGGACAGGGATGGGATGGGGCAATCAGCCCCAGCATTTT. It specifies CASGLVGWTGMGWGNQPQHF.

The J gene is TRBJ2-7, the V gene TRBV12-3 or TRBV12-4; TRBD1 agrees at 9 bases. There are 15 residues in the CDR3. The trim removed 5 bases at V and 6 bases at J, leaving 11 bases unmatched. This CDR3 is CASSRVADRGSEQYF. CDR3 nucleotide sequence: TGTGCCAGCAGTAGAGTCGCGGACAGGGGAAGCGAGCAGTACTTC.

This clonotype showed up many times. V and J are TRBV11-2 and TRBJ2-2; 8 positions agree with TRBD1. Trimming cost V 6 bases and J 6 bases; bases outside gene matches: 3. This CDR3 has 13 amino acids. CDR1 and CDR2 from the germline V gene are SGHAT and FQNNGV. CDR3: CASRLQGAGELFF. The CDR3 DNA reads TGTGCCAGCAGACTACAGGGGGCCGGGGAGCTGTTTTTT.

This clonotype has at least ten counts. The CDR3 nucleotides are TGTGCCAGCAGCTCTCAGGGGGGTCGCACTGAAGCTTTCTTT. Amino acids: CASSSQGGRTEAFF. The genes are TRBV7-2 and TRBJ1-1; TRBD1 agrees at 7 bases. The junction had 6 bases not matched to a gene; V was cut back by 4 bases and J by 4 bases. There are 14 residues in the CDR3. Looked up from germline, CDR1 is SGHTA and CDR2 is FQGNSA.

The chain employs TRBV12-3 or TRBV12-4 and TRBJ2-2; the D call may be TRBD1 or TRBD2 (5 bases each). With 8 bases removed from V and 2 bases from J, the gap between germline ends came to 15 bases. This CDR3 has 15 amino acids. The CDR3 bases are TGTGCCAGCGAAACAGGACTCCTTAACACCGGGGAGCTGTTTTTT. Translating gives CASETGLLNTGELFF.

The V gene is TRBV29-1, the J gene TRBJ2-5, with D perhaps TRBD2 (5 bases). Germline V CDR1 and CDR2: SQVTM, ANQGSEA. The CDR3 runs to 14 residues. V was clipped by 3 bases and J by 5 bases, with 16 bases between them. The CDR3 protein is CSVDKGGGWETQYF. DNA of the CDR3: TGCAGCGTTGACAAAGGTGGCGGGTGGGAGACCCAGTACTTC.

This clonotype was observed at least ten times. The rearrangement joins TRBV15 to TRBJ1-5; no clear D gene. V gave up 0 bases and J gave up 3 bases, with 15 bases separating them. The CDR3 has 17 amino acids. Per germline, CDR1 LNHNV and CDR2 YYDKDF (reference sequence). The CDR3 DNA follows: TGTGCCACCAGCAGAGATGCGGTCAGTGTCAACAATCAGCCCCAGCATTTT. Translation: CATSRDAVSVNNQPQHF.

V usage is TRBV7-2 and J usage is TRBJ2-5; D remains ambiguous. Trimming stripped 1 base from V and 3 bases from J, with 15 bases between. The CDR3 totals 16 residues. CDR1 SGHTA and CDR2 FQGNSA come from the germline V gene. CDR3 nucleotides: TGTGCCAGCAGCTTAGGAGGCTCCCCCTTTAAAGAGACCCAGTACTTC. This gives the protein CASSLGGSPFKETQYF.

This clonotype was seen ten or more times. The chain couples TRBV6-2 or TRBV6-3 to TRBJ1-6; D gene unclear. This CDR3 region has 15 residues. The ends were cut back, 0 bases at V and 9 bases at J, with 12 bases in the middle. CDR1 and CDR2 from the germline V gene are MNHEY and SVGEGT. The CDR3 region has the DNA TGTGCCAGCAGTTACTCGATTGTGGTGTCTTCACCCCTCCACTTT. This sequence encodes CASSYSIVVSSPLHF.

This clonotype was counted ten times or more. The chain joins TRBV20-1 to TRBJ2-7, with a weak D call TRBD2 (6 bases). V lost 5 bases and J lost 0, with 11 bases in between. Germline V gives CDR1 DFQATT, CDR2 SNEGSKA (reference sequence). The CDR3 loop spans 13 amino acids. This CDR3 reads CSAGGVNSYEQYF. Written as DNA, the CDR3 is TGCAGTGCTGGCGGGGTAAACTCCTACGAGCAGTACTTC.

In DNA form, the CDR3 reads TGTGCCACCGAAAGGGGCCTAAGGGCTTTCTTT. Translating it yields CATERGLRAFF. The chain recombines TRBV28 with TRBJ1-1, with a weak D call TRBD1 (5 bases). Germline CDR1 is MDHEN and CDR2 is SYDVKM. The CDR3 totals 11 residues. V was trimmed by 10 bases and J by 11 bases, leaving 17 bases between them.